The T cell receptor (beta chain) under discussion was sequenced for a study of breast tumors, draining lymph nodes, adjacent tissues. Breast cancer patients provided tissue from their axillary draining lymph nodes. There are many counts of this clonotype. The antigen is unknown. Each CDR3 protein is one row after TCRdb ran MiXCR on the multiplex PCR reads. Found here are about 230,000 distinct CDR3 sequences, approximately 30% of them singletons; the top ten hold about 1.4%. Study observations and caveats: Tumor and nontumor repertoires were significantly more similar in luminal-like than in basal-like breast cancer. Tumor repertoires ranked between lymph nodes and nontumor tissue in diversity, with V and J gene preferences.

The CDR3 runs 13 residues. CDR1 is SGHTA, CDR2 FQGNSA, per germline. The V end was cut by 5 bases, the J end by 2 bases, with 8 bases between. This TCR was recovered from a female donor with breast cancer. Some clones in this sample may be carry-over from other donors' samples. Sequenced sample: axillary lymph node tissue. The chain links TRBV7-2 to TRBJ2-3; D is uncertain. For the CDR3, the DNA is TGTGCCAGCAGCCCTCCGACCACAGATACGCAGTATTTT. As protein: CASSPPTTDTQYF.